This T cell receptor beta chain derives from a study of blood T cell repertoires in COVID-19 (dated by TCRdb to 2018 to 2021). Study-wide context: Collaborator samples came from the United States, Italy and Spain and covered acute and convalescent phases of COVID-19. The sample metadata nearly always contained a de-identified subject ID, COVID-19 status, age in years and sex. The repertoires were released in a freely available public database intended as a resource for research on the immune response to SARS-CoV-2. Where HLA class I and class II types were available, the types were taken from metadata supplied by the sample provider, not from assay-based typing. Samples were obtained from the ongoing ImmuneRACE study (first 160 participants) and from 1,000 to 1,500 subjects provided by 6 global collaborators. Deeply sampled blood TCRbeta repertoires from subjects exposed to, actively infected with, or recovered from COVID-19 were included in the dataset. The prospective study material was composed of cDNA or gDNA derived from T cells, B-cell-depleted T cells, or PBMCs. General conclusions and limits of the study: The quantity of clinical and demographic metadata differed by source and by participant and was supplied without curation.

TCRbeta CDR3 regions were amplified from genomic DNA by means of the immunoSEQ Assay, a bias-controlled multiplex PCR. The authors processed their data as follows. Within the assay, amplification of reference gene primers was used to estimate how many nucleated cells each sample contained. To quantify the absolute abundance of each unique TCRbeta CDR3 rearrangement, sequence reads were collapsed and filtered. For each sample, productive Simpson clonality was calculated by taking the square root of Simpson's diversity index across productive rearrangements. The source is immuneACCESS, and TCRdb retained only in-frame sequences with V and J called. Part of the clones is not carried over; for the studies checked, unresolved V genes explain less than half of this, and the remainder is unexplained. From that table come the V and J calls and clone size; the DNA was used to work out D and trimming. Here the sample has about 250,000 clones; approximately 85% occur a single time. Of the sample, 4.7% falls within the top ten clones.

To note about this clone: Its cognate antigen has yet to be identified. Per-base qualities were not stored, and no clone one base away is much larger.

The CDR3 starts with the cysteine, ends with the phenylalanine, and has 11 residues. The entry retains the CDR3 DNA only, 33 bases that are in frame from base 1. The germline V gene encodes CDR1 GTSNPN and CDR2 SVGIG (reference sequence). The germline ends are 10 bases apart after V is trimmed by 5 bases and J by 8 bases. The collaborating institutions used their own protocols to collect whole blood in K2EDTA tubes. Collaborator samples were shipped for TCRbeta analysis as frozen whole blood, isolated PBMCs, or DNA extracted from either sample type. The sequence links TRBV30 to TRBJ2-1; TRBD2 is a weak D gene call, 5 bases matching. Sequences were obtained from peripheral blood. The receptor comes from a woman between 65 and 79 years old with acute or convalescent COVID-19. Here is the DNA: TGTGCCTGGGCTCTCGGGGATGAGCAGTTCTTC. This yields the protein CAWALGDEQFF. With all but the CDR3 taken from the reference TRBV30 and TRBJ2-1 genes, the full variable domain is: SQTIHQWPATLVQPVGSPLSLECTVEGTSNPNLYWYRQAAGRGLQLLFYSVGIGQISSEVPQNLSASRPQDRQFILSSKKLLLSDSGFYLCAWALGDEQFFGPGTRLTVL.